The present TCR beta chain was sequenced within a study of shared clonotypes between healthy human individuals. It was across several immunoSEQ plates that each subset's genomic DNA was evenly split. Generated by immunoSEQ multiplex PCR, the TCRdb table keeps only in-frame clones and is missing some. The table includes around 440,000 clones, roughly three quarters detected once. The V gene's germline CDR1 is MNHNY and CDR2 SVGAGI (reference sequence). This CDR3 comprises 15 residues. V lost 9 bases to trimming and J lost 0 bases, with 18 bases between them. This clone was seen only once. Sequencing was performed on PBMCs. The TCR originated in a middle-aged woman in good health. Some clones in this sample may be carry-over from other donors' samples. V usage is TRBV6-6 and J usage is TRBJ2-7, with D possibly matching TRBD2 (7 bases). CDR3 protein: CASSGGLAASYEQYF. The CDR3 DNA sequence: TGTGCCAGTTCCGGGGGGCTAGCGGCCTCCTACGAGCAGTACTTC.